The 12 T cell receptor beta chains below were found in one sample sequenced in a study of monozygotic twins with inflammatory bowel disease. TCRdb re-called the 5' RACE reads and gives one entry per CDR3 protein, without DNA. Recorded for this sample: more than 300,000 distinct CDR3 sequences. The sequenced sample consisted of blood. The receptors were sampled from a human donor with ulcerative colitis or Crohn's disease, or a healthy co-twin of an affected twin (not recorded which).

CDR3 sequence reads: CASSTQGSSFNYGYTF. The chain recombines TRBV5-1 with TRBJ1-2; absent DNA, TCRdb's TRBD1 call cannot be checked. Per the germline V gene, CDR1 is SGHRS and CDR2 is YFSETQ. The CDR3 has 16 amino acids.

The chain links TRBV12-3 or TRBV12-4 to TRBJ1-1. The CDR3 totals 15 residues. The CDR3 loop is CASSAQPTVNTEAFF.

This rearrangement joins TRBV28 to TRBJ1-5. The CDR3 is 15 residues long. Germline CDR1 MDHEN, CDR2 SYDVKM. CDR3 sequence: CASSLLQGGGQPQHF.

V usage is TRBV30 and J usage is TRBJ1-2; TCRdb returns TRBD1, unconfirmable since there is no DNA. This CDR3 is built from 13 residues. CDR1 and CDR2 from the germline V gene are GTSNPN and SVGIG (reference sequence). The CDR3 protein is CAWSGTGTYGYTF. The entire variable domain, with the rest obtained from reference TRBV30 and TRBJ1-2, is as follows: SQTIHQWPATLVQPVGSPLSLECTVEGTSNPNLYWYRQAAGRGLQLLFYSVGIGQISSEVPQNLSASRPQDRQFILSSKKLLLSDSGFYLCAWSGTGTYGYTFGSGTRLTVV.

This chain links TRBV5-1 with TRBJ2-5; TCRdb proposes TRBD1, but this gene call is untestable without DNA. Looked up from germline, CDR1 is SGHRS and CDR2 is YFSETQ. The CDR3 runs 14 residues. CDR3: CASCRQGVVETQYF.

This chain joins TRBV5-1 and TRBJ2-3. This CDR3 comprises 15 residues. The V gene's germline CDR1 is SGHRS and CDR2 YFSETQ. Here the CDR3 reads CASTGSAYVADTQYF.

The rearrangement joins TRBV12-3 or TRBV12-4 to TRBJ1-6; the TCRdb D gene call, TRBD1, has no DNA to confirm it. The length of the CDR3 is 15 residues. CDR3 region: CASSPTGGYNSPLHF.

This chain joins TRBV7-9 and TRBJ2-1; TCRdb's D call of TRBD1 is untestable without DNA. Germline V lookup: CDR1 SEHNR, CDR2 FQNEAQ (reference sequence). CDR3 length: 15 residues. The CDR3: CASSKQGSSYNEQFF.

The chain joins TRBV5-1 to TRBJ2-1; lacking DNA, the TRBD1 call made by TCRdb goes unchecked. This CDR3 has 15 residues. From germline, CDR1 is SGHRS and CDR2 YFSETQ. CDR3 sequence reads: CASSQTGAVYNEQFF.

The chain combines TRBV24-1 with TRBJ2-1; TCRdb indicates TRBD2, and absent DNA this call remains unverified. This CDR3 is built from 18 residues. Germline CDR1 reads KGHDR; CDR2 reads SFDVKD. The CDR3: CATSDAPGLAGGRDEQFF.

The chain has TRBV6-5 and TRBJ2-7; TCRdb designates TRBD1, a call that cannot be tested without DNA. Germline values: CDR1 MNHEY, CDR2 SVGAGI. This CDR3 has 15 amino acids. The CDR3 protein is CASSYVGTGSYEQYF.

V and J are TRBV6-2 or TRBV6-3 and TRBJ2-6; the D call from TCRdb, TRBD1, cannot be confirmed without DNA. The CDR3 loop spans 17 amino acids. Germline V gene lookup returns CDR1 MNHEY and CDR2 SVGEGT. This CDR3 reads CASRPDRGRTGANVLTF.